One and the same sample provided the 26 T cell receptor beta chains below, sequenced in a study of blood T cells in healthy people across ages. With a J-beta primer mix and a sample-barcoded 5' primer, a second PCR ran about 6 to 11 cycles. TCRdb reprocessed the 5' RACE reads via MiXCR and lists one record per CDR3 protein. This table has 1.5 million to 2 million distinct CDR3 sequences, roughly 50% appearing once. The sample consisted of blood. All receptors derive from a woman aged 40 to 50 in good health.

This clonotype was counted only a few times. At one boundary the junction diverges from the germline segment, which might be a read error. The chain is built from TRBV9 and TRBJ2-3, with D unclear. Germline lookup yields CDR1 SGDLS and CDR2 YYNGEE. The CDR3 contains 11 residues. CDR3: CASSVGDMQYF. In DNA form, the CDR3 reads TGTGCCAGCAGCGTAGGTGATATGCAGTATTTT.

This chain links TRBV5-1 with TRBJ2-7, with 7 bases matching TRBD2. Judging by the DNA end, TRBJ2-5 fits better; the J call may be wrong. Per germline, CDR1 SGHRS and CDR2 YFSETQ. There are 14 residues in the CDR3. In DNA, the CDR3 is TGCGCCAGCAGCTACGGAGTGGGGGGGGAGACCCAGTACTTC. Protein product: CASSYGVGGETQYF.

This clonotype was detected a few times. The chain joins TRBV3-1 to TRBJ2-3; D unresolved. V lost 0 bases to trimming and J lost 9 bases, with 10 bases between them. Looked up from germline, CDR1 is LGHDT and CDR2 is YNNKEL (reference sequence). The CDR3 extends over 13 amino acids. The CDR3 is CASSQEDGRTQYF. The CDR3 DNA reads TGTGCCAGCAGCCAAGAGGACGGCCGGACGCAGTATTTT.

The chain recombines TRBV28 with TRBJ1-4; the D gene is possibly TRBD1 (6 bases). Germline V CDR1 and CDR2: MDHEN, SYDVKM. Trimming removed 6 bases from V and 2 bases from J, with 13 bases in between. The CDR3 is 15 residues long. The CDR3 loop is CASRMGQTTNEKLFF. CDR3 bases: TGTGCCAGCAGGATGGGACAAACCACTAATGAAAAACTGTTTTTT.

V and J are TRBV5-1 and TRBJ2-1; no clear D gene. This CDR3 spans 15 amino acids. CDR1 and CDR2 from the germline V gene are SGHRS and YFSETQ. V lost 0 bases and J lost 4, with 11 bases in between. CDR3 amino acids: CASSLAQPAYNEQFF. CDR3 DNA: TGCGCCAGCAGCTTGGCTCAACCGGCGTACAATGAGCAGTTCTTC.

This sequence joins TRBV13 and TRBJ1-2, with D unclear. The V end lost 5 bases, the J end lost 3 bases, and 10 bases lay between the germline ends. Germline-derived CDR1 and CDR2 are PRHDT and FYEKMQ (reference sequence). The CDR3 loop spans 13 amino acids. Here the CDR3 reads CASSTGLDYGYTF. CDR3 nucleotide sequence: TGTGCCAGCAGCACTGGACTTGACTATGGCTACACCTTC.

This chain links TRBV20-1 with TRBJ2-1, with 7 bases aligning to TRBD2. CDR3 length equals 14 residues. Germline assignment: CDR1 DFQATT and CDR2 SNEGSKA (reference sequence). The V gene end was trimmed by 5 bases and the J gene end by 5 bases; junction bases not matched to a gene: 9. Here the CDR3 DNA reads TGCAGTGCTGGAAGCGGGACTCGGGACAATGAGCAGTTCTTC. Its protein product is CSAGSGTRDNEQFF.

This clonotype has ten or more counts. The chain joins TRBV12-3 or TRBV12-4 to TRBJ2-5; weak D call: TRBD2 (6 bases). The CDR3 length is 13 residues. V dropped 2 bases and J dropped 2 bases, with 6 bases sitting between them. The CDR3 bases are TGTGCCAGCAGTTTACTAGCGCAAGAGACCCAGTACTTC. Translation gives CASSLLAQETQYF.

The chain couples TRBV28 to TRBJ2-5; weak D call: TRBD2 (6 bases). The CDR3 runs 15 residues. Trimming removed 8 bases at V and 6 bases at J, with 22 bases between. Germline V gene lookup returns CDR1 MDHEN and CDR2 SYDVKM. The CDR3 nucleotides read TGTGCCAGCGGGACGCGGGGAGTAGGGAAAAAGACCCAGTACTTC. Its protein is CASGTRGVGKKTQYF.

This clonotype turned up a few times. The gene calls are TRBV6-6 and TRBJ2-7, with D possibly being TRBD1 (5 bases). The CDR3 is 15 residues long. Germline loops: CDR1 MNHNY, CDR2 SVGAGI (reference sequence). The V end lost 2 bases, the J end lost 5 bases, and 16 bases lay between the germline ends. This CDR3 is CASSYPTRAGHEQYF. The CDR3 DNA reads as TGTGCCAGCAGTTACCCCACCAGGGCTGGACACGAGCAGTACTTC.

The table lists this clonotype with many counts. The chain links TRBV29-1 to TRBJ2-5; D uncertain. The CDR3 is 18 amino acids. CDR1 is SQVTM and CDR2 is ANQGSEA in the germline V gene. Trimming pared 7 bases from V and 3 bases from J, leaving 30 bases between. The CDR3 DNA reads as TGCAGCGCCGTGAGTTGGGTAGAGCGTTTTAGTATGGAAGAGACCCAGTACTTC. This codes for CSAVSWVERFSMEETQYF.

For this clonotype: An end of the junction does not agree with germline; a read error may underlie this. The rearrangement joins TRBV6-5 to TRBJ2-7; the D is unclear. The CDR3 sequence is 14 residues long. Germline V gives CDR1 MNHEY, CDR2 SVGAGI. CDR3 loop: CASSYRFYSYKQYF. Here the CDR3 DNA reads TGTGCCAGCAGTTACAGATTCTACTCCTACAAGCAGTACTTC.

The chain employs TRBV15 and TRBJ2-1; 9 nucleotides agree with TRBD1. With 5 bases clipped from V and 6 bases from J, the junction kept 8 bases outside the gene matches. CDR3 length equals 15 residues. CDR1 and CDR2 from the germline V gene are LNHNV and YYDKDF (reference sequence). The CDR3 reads CATSESGQGLNEQFF. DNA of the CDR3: TGTGCCACCAGCGAGTCGGGACAGGGTCTCAATGAGCAGTTCTTC.

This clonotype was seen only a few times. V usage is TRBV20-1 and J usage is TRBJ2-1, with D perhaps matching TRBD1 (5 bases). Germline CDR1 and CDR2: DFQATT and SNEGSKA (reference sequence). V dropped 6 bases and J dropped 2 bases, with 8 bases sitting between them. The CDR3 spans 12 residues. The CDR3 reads CSARTTYNEQFF. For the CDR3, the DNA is TGCAGTGCCCGGACAACCTACAATGAGCAGTTCTTC.

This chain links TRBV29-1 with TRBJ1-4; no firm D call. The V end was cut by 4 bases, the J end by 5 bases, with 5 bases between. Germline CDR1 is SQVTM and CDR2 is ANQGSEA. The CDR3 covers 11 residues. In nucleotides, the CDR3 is TGCAGCGTTGCAATGAATGAAAAACTGTTTTTT. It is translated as CSVAMNEKLFF.

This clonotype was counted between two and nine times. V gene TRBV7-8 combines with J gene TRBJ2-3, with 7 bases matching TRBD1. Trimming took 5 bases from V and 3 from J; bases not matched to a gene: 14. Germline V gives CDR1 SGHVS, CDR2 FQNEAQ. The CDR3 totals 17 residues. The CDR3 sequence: CASSGRQGFVLTDTQYF. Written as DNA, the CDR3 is TGTGCCAGCAGCGGGCGACAGGGATTCGTTTTGACAGATACGCAGTATTTT.

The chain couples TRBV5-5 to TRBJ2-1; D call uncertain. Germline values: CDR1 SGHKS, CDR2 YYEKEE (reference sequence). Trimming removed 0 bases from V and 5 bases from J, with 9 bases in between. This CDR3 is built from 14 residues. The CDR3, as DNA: TGTGCCAGCAGCTTGGTGGGCAACCACAATGAGCAGTTCTTC. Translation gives CASSLVGNHNEQFF.

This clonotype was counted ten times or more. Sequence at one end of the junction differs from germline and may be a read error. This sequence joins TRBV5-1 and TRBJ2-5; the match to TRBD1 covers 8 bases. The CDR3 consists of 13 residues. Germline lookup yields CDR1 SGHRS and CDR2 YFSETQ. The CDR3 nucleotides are TGTGCCAGCAGCCCGGACAGGGAAGAGACCCAGTACTTC. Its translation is CASSPDREETQYF.

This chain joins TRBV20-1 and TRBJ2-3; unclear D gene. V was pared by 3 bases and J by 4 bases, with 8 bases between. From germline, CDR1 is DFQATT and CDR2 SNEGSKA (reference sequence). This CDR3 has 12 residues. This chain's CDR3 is CSARPGADTQYF. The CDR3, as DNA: TGCAGTGCTAGGCCTGGGGCAGATACGCAGTATTTT.

CDR3 sequence reads: CASSLVMTREETQYF. The CDR3 bases are TGTGCCAGCAGCTTAGTTATGACCCGCGAAGAGACCCAGTACTTC. This chain uses TRBV7-2 with TRBJ2-7; the D is unclear. The tail of the sequence fits TRBJ2-5 better, so the J call may be wrong. The V gene's germline CDR1 is SGHTA and CDR2 FQGNSA. CDR3 length equals 15 residues.

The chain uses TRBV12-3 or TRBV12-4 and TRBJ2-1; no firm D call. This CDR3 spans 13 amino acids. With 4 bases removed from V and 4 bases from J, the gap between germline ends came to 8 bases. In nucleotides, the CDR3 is TGTGCCAGCAGTTCCCTAGATTACAATGAGCAGTTCTTC. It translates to CASSSLDYNEQFF.

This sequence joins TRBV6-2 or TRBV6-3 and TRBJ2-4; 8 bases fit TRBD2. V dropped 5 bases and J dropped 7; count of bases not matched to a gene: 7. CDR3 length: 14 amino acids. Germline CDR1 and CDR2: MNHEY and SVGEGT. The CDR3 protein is CASSQRGGTNIQYF. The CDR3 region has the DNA TGTGCCAGCAGTCAGCGCGGGGGGACGAACATTCAGTACTTC.

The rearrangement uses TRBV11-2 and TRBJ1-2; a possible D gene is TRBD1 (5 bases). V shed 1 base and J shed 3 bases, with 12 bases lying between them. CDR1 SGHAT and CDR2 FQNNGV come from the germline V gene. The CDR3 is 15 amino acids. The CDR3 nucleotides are TGTGCCAGCAGCTTAGTCTTGGAGGGGTACTATGGCTACACCTTC. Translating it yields CASSLVLEGYYGYTF.

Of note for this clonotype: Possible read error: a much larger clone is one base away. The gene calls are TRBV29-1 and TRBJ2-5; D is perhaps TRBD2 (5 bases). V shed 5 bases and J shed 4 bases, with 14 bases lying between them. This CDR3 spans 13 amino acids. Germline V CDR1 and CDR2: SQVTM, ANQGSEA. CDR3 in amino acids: CSVLSETGETQYF. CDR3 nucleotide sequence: TGCAGCGTTCTTAGCGAGACCGGAGAGACCCAGTACTTC.

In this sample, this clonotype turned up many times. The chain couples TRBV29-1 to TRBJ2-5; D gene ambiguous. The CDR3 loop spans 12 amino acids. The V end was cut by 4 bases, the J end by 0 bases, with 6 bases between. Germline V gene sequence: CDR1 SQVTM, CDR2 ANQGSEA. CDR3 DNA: TGCAGCGTTGCGGCACACCAAGAGACCCAGTACTTC. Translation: CSVAAHQETQYF.

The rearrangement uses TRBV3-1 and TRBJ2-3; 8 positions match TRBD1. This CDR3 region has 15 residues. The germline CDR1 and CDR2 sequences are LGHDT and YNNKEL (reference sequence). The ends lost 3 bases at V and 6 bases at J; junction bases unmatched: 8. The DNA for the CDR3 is TGTGCCAGCAGCCAGGGGACAGGCGGTTGGGATACGCAGTATTTT. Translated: CASSQGTGGWDTQYF.